The 24 T cell receptor beta chains below were found in one sample sequenced in a study of shared clonotypes between healthy human individuals (dated by TCRdb to about 2020). Libraries were constructed by the immunoSEQ multiplex PCR assay. The source is immuneACCESS, and TCRdb retained only in-frame sequences with V and J called. Part of the clones is not carried over; for the studies checked, unresolved V genes explain less than half of this, and the remainder is unexplained. Counted in this sample were about 690,000 clones; roughly 91% of them appeared once. 34% of the sample rests with the top ten. Sequencing was carried out using memory CD8+ T cells from PBMCs. The sample's cell subset or site, from its label and the paper: CD45RO+ cells pooled with CCR7-negative TemRA cells. These receptor sequences come from a man younger than 30 in good health. Some clones in this sample may be carry-over from other donors' samples.

This clone was recorded only once. The chain carries TRBV7-9 and TRBJ2-4; D might be TRBD1 or TRBD2, each matching 5 bases. Germline loops: CDR1 SEHNR, CDR2 FQNEAQ (reference sequence). Deletions cut 1 base from V and 0 bases from J, with 7 bases between. CDR3 size: 15 residues. As DNA, the CDR3 is TGTGCCAGCAGCTTAGATGGGACAGCCAAAAACATTCAGTACTTC. Residues: CASSLDGTAKNIQYF.

The genes are TRBV6-1 and TRBJ1-4, with a tentative D call TRBD1 (5 bases). The germline CDR1 and CDR2 sequences are MNHNS and SASEGT. The CDR3 consists of 15 residues. V lost 7 bases, J lost 2 bases, and 14 bases lay in between. The CDR3 reads CASIQGMVTNEKLFF. The CDR3 nucleotides read TGTGCCAGCATCCAGGGAATGGTGACTAATGAAAAACTGTTTTTT.

The CDR3 loop is CASSLYVPGVSGTDTQYF. In DNA form, the CDR3 reads TGTGCCAGCAGTTTATACGTGCCCGGGGTTAGCGGCACAGATACGCAGTATTTT. The V call is TRBV27, the J call TRBJ2-3, with D possibly matching TRBD2 (5 bases). The germline CDR1 and CDR2 sequences are MNHEY and SMNVEV (reference sequence). Trimming shortened V by 1 base and J by 1 base, and 18 bases separated the two germline ends. There are 18 residues in the CDR3.

The gene calls are TRBV19 and TRBJ2-1; D not certain. The germline CDR1 and CDR2 sequences are LNHDA and SQIVND (reference sequence). V was cut by 3 bases and J by 9 bases, with 12 bases left in between. The CDR3 spans 13 residues. The CDR3 here is CASSMGGLGEQFF. Here the CDR3 DNA reads TGTGCCAGTAGTATGGGTGGTCTGGGTGAGCAGTTCTTC.

The chain is built from TRBV18 and TRBJ2-2; maybe TRBD1 (7 bases). There are 17 residues in the CDR3. The germline V and J ends were trimmed by 3 bases and 4 bases, with 18 bases remaining between them. Germline V gene sequence: CDR1 KGHSH, CDR2 LQKENI. CDR3 in DNA: TGTGCCAGCTCACCGCGCTGGGCAGGGGGGTTCACCGGGGAGCTGTTTTTT. This encodes CASSPRWAGGFTGELFF.

The V gene is TRBV7-8, the J gene TRBJ2-7; D call uncertain. Germline V gene sequence: CDR1 SGHVS, CDR2 FQNEAQ. The CDR3 has 15 residues. Trimming took off 1 base at V and 1 base at J, with 11 bases between the two ends. The CDR3 region is CASSLVGTHSYEQYF. In DNA form, the CDR3 reads TGTGCCAGCAGCTTAGTGGGCACACATTCCTACGAGCAGTACTTC.

The chain has TRBV28 and TRBJ2-3; 13 bases are shared with TRBD2. CDR1 MDHEN and CDR2 SYDVKM come from the germline V gene. The CDR3 spans 16 residues. Trimming at V came to 6 bases and at J to 6 bases, leaving 9 bases not matched to a gene. The CDR3: CASSLGLAGLHDTQYF. The DNA for the CDR3 is TGTGCCAGCAGCCTGGGACTAGCGGGATTGCATGATACGCAGTATTTT.

Note on this clone: The sample carries other DNA sequences with the same CDR3. V and J are TRBV2 and TRBJ2-7, with D possibly matching TRBD1 (6 bases). Per the germline V gene, CDR1 is SNHLY and CDR2 is FYNNEI. Trimming shortened V by 3 bases and J by 3 bases, and 9 bases separated the two germline ends. The CDR3 runs to 13 residues. DNA for the CDR3: TGTGCCAGCAGTGACACAGGGTACTACGAGCAGTACTTC. It translates to CASSDTGYYEQYF. The complete variable domain, with remaining parts taken from reference TRBV2 and TRBJ2-7, reads EPEVTQTPSHQVTQMGQEVILRCVPISNHLYFYWYRQILGQKVEFLVSFYNNEISEKSEIFDDQFSVERPDGSNFTLKIRSTKLEDSAMYFCASSDTGYYEQYFGPGTRLTVT.

This clone came up once. J is TRBJ2-1 and V is TRBV6-5; D gene uncertain. The V gene's germline CDR1 is MNHEY and CDR2 SVGAGI. V was shortened by 4 bases and J by 0 bases, with 7 bases between the two germline ends. This CDR3 comprises 14 residues. CDR3 in amino acids: CASSLADSYNEQFF. The CDR3 DNA sequence: TGTGCCAGCAGTTTGGCTGACTCCTACAATGAGCAGTTCTTC.

This sequence joins TRBV5-6 and TRBJ2-7; possible D gene TRBD1, 5 bases. Trimming removed 0 bases at V and 0 bases at J, with 7 bases between. The CDR3 is 14 residues long. The germline V gene has CDR1 SGHDT and CDR2 YYEEEE. In nucleotides, the CDR3 is TGTGCCAGCAGCTTGGTGGACAACTCCTACGAGCAGTACTTC. It yields the protein CASSLVDNSYEQYF.

The V gene is TRBV7-2, the J gene TRBJ2-1, with a possible D match to TRBD1 (6 bases). The CDR3 spans 14 residues. V lost 5 bases, J lost 4 bases, and 12 bases lay in between. Germline lookup yields CDR1 SGHTA and CDR2 FQGNSA. The CDR3 bases are TGTGCCAGCAGCCCCTGGGACACTTACAATGAGCAGTTCTTC. Translated, it gives CASSPWDTYNEQFF.

The chain has TRBV19 and TRBJ2-7, with 9 bases lining up with TRBD2. The CDR3 runs 14 residues. Looked up from germline, CDR1 is LNHDA and CDR2 is SQIVND (reference sequence). J lost 9 bases, V lost 6 bases, and 12 bases had no gene match. CDR3 sequence reads: CASSLGTSRLGQYF. The CDR3 DNA reads TGTGCCAGTAGCCTAGGGACTAGCAGACTGGGGCAGTACTTC. Full variable domain (outside the CDR3, taken from reference TRBV19 and TRBJ2-7): DGGITQSPKYLFRKEGQNVTLSCEQNLNHDAMYWYRQDPGQGLRLIYYSQIVNDFQKGDIAEGYSVSREKKESFPLTVTSAQKNPTAFYLCASSLGTSRLGQYFGPGTRLTVT.

In this sample, this clone turned up a few times. The gene calls are TRBV25-1 and TRBJ2-3, with D tentatively TRBD2 (5 bases). V lost 3 bases and J 3 bases, leaving 10 bases between the germline ends. There are 14 residues in the CDR3. In germline, CDR1 is MGHDK, CDR2 SYGVNS. The chain's CDR3 is CASSDGGRTDTQYF. The CDR3 DNA is TGTGCCAGCAGTGATGGAGGTAGGACAGATACGCAGTATTTT.

This chain joins TRBV6-1 and TRBJ2-3, with D tentatively TRBD1 or TRBD2 (5 bases each). CDR1 MNHNS and CDR2 SASEGT come from the germline V gene. CDR3 length: 15 residues. Trimming stripped 4 bases from V and 2 bases from J, with 13 bases between. CDR3: CASSGAPGPTDTQYF. For the CDR3, the DNA is TGTGCCAGCAGTGGGGCCCCGGGACCCACAGATACGCAGTATTTT.

This sequence joins TRBV19 and TRBJ1-1; unclear D gene. This CDR3 comprises 16 residues. Per germline, CDR1 LNHDA and CDR2 SQIVND (reference sequence). The V gene lost 0 bases and the J gene lost 0 bases, with 11 bases spanning the gap. CDR3 sequence reads: CASSIDGEYMNTEAFF. The CDR3 DNA reads as TGTGCCAGTAGTATAGATGGGGAATACATGAACACTGAAGCTTTCTTT.

The table lists this clone with a count of one. The chain couples TRBV4-2 to TRBJ2-7; perhaps TRBD1 as D (5 bases). The CDR3 covers 15 residues. Germline V gene data show CDR1 as LGHNA and CDR2 as YNFKEQ. Trimming stripped 4 bases from V and 0 bases from J, with 13 bases between. DNA for the CDR3: TGTGCCAGCAGCCCTGAAAACAGGCCCTCCTACGAGCAGTACTTC. It specifies CASSPENRPSYEQYF.

The chain combines TRBV7-9 with TRBJ2-7; a possible D gene is TRBD1 (6 bases). Germline-derived CDR1 and CDR2 are SEHNR and FQNEAQ (reference sequence). The CDR3 totals 14 residues. With 4 bases removed from V and 3 bases from J, the gap between germline ends came to 13 bases. CDR3 residues: CASSSLQGDYEQYF. Written as DNA, the CDR3 is TGTGCCAGCAGCTCTCTACAGGGAGACTACGAGCAGTACTTC.

V is TRBV6-5 and J is TRBJ1-5, with no clear D. V lost 6 bases, J lost 2 bases, and 11 bases lay in between. Germline CDR1 MNHEY, CDR2 SVGAGI. The CDR3 contains 14 residues. In nucleotides, the CDR3 is TGTGCCAGCAGCCACGGGGAGGGCAATCAGCCCCAGCATTTT. This gives the protein CASSHGEGNQPQHF.

J is TRBJ1-5 and V is TRBV28; D may be TRBD1 (5 bases). The germline V gene encodes CDR1 MDHEN and CDR2 SYDVKM. V gave up 6 bases and J gave up 0 bases, with 15 bases separating them. The length of the CDR3 is 16 residues. The DNA for the CDR3 is TGTGCCAGCAGCTATCCGGGGGGGATTAGCAATCAGCCCCAGCATTTT. Translated, it gives CASSYPGGISNQPQHF.

The chain uses TRBV19 and TRBJ1-6; tentative D call: TRBD1 (5 bases). Germline lookup yields CDR1 LNHDA and CDR2 SQIVND (reference sequence). There are 14 residues in the CDR3. V lost 3 bases and J lost 5, with 8 bases in between. This CDR3 reads CASSMGRDNSPLHF. CDR3 nucleotide sequence: TGTGCCAGTAGTATGGGCAGGGATAATTCACCCCTCCACTTT.

The chain carries TRBV7-8 and TRBJ1-1; 7 positions agree with TRBD1. V gave up 0 bases and J gave up 7 bases; unmatched junction bases: 2. Germline V lookup: CDR1 SGHVS, CDR2 FQNEAQ. The CDR3 is made up of 13 amino acids. The CDR3 here is CASSLATGREAFF. The CDR3 coding sequence is TGTGCCAGCAGCTTAGCGACAGGGCGTGAAGCTTTCTTT.

This chain joins TRBV28 and TRBJ1-1; TRBD1 is a possible D gene (6 bases). The V and J ends lost 3 bases and 8 bases respectively, with 7 bases between them. This CDR3 region has 11 residues. From germline, CDR1 is MDHEN and CDR2 SYDVKM. The CDR3 region has the DNA TGTGCCAGCAGTTTCGACAGGGAAGCTTTCTTT. This encodes CASSFDREAFF.

The V call is TRBV11-2, the J call TRBJ2-1; 7 bases are shared with TRBD2. With V trimmed by 5 bases and J by 0 bases, 4 bases remained unmatched. Per the germline V gene, CDR1 is SGHAT and CDR2 is FQNNGV. The CDR3 spans 15 residues. The CDR3 nucleotides read TGTGCCAGCAGCGGCCGGGACTACTCCTACAATGAGCAGTTCTTC. Translating it yields CASSGRDYSYNEQFF.

This clone showed up just a few times. V and J are TRBV4-3 and TRBJ1-5; the D is unclear. CDR1 is LGHNA, CDR2 YSLEER, per germline. The CDR3 is made up of 15 amino acids. Trimming took off 2 bases at V and 6 bases at J, with 14 bases between the two ends. The CDR3 reads CASSQSWRVGQPQHF. Written as DNA, the CDR3 is TGCGCCAGCAGCCAATCATGGAGGGTCGGTCAGCCCCAGCATTTT.